The 5 T cell receptor beta chains in this list originate from one sample, sequenced in a study of blood T cell repertoires in COVID-19. The table came from immunoSEQ multiplex PCR; TCRdb's copy has only in-frame clones and leaves some out. The sample records 150,000 to 200,000 clones, more than 60% being singletons. Sequences were obtained from peripheral blood. These receptors all stem from a man in his 70s with acute or convalescent COVID-19.

This chain connects TRBV11-2 to TRBJ2-5; 9 bases fit TRBD2. The V gene end was trimmed by 5 bases and the J gene end by 5 bases; junction bases not matched to a gene: 9. The CDR3 is 15 residues long. Germline CDR1 SGHAT, CDR2 FQNNGV. The CDR3 sequence is CASSLGVAGDETQYF. CDR3 coding DNA: TGTGCCAGCAGCCTCGGGGTAGCGGGAGATGAGACCCAGTACTTC.

The chain uses TRBV7-2 and TRBJ1-2; D might be TRBD1 (6 bases). The germline gives CDR1 SGHTA, CDR2 FQGNSA. The ends were cut back, 4 bases at V and 2 bases at J, with 8 bases in the middle. This CDR3 has 13 residues. The CDR3 here is CASSSGQNYGYTF. In DNA, the CDR3 is TGTGCCAGCAGCTCAGGACAGAACTATGGCTACACCTTC.

The chain employs TRBV5-1 and TRBJ1-4; possible D gene TRBD1, 6 bases. Deletions cut 0 bases from V and 7 bases from J, with 10 bases between. The CDR3 extends over 14 amino acids. Germline values: CDR1 SGHRS, CDR2 YFSETQ. Here the CDR3 reads CASSLAQGPEKLFF. DNA of the CDR3: TGCGCCAGCAGCTTGGCTCAGGGGCCTGAAAAACTGTTTTTT. The whole variable domain, filled in from reference TRBV5-1 and TRBJ1-4, reads KAGVTQTPRYLIKTRGQQVTLSCSPISGHRSVSWYQQTPGQGLQFLFEYFSETQRNKGNFPGRFSGRQFSNSRSEMNVSTLELGDSALYLCASSLAQGPEKLFFGSGTQLSVL.

The chain is built from TRBV6-5 and TRBJ2-3, with a weak D call TRBD2 (5 bases). The ends were cut back, 6 bases at V and 1 base at J, with 11 bases in the middle. Germline V gene data show CDR1 as MNHEY and CDR2 as SVGAGI. This CDR3 comprises 14 residues. For the CDR3, the DNA is TGTGCCAGCAGGACGGGATGGGGCACAGATACGCAGTATTTT. Its protein product is CASRTGWGTDTQYF.

The V and J genes are TRBV7-2 and TRBJ1-3; D might be TRBD1 (6 bases). This CDR3 spans 16 amino acids. The germline V and J ends were trimmed by 1 base and 7 bases, with 17 bases remaining between them. CDR1 and CDR2 from the germline V gene are SGHTA and FQGNSA. The CDR3 coding sequence is TGTGCCAGCAGCTTAGGGGGGGGCCTCTCCCGTAACACCATATATTTT. Its translation: CASSLGGGLSRNTIYF.